This T cell receptor (beta chain) derives from a study of T cell changes during pregnancy in multiple sclerosis. Germline CDR1 reads MRHNA; CDR2 reads SNTAGT. V lost 1 base and J lost 14; bases outside the gene matches: 5. CDR3 size: 13 residues. Produced via immunoSEQ multiplex PCR; TCRdb's table is partial and in-frame only. In the table there are under 55,000 clones, less than 95% of which are singletons. This TCR derives from a female donor with multiple sclerosis, enrolled in a pregnancy study. The V call is TRBV6-4, the J call TRBJ1-6, with 7 bases that match TRBD1. The sequences come from CD4+ T cells from peripheral blood mononuclear cells, collected in the third trimester of pregnancy. In DNA, the CDR3 is TGTGCCAGCAGTGACTGGCAGGGGGGCACCCTCCACTTT. Residues: CASSDWQGGTLHF.